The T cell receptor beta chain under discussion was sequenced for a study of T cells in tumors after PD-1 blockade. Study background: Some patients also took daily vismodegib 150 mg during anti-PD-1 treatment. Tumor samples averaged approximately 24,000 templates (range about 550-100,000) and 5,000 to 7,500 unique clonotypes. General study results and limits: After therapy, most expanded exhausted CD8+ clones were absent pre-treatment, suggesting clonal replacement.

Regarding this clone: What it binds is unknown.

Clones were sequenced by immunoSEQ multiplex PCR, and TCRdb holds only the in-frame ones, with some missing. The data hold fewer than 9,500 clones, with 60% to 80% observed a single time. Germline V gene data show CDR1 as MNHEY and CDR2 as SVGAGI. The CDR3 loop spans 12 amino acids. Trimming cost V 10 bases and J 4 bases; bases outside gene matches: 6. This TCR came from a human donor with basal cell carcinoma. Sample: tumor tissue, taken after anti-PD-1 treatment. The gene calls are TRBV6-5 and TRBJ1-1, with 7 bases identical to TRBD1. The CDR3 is CAIQQGSTEAFF. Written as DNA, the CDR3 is TGTGCCATACAACAGGGGTCCACTGAAGCTTTCTTT.